This T cell receptor (beta chain) stems from a study of T cell responses to AZD1222 COVID-19 vaccine. Background on the study: Second doses that came at about 4 or about 12 weeks were put together. Study conclusions and caveats: White British ancestry dominated among donors, who included more females, and clonal diversity was possibly underestimated. Close to half of spike-specific TCRs reportedly recognize unmutated variant regions. Seropositive status at baseline applied to only five or six AZD1222 recipients.

The CDR3 runs 15 residues. The germline gives CDR1 MGHRA, CDR2 YSYEKL. Trimming took off 1 base at V and 1 base at J, with 8 bases between the two ends. Of note for this clone: Its matching antigen is unknown.

The protocol was immunoSEQ multiplex PCR, while the TCRdb copy is restricted to in-frame clones and leaves out a portion. The sample yields 150,000 to 200,000 clones, approximately 90% seen once. The TCR was taken from an adult in good health. This material consisted of peripheral blood, taken on day 0 of AZD1222 vaccination. J is TRBJ1-3 and V is TRBV4-1; D unclear. CDR3 residues: CASSQAYRSGNTIYF. The DNA for the CDR3 is TGCGCCAGCAGCCAAGCTTACAGATCTGGAAACACCATATATTTT.